The clone carrying this TCR beta chain was counted many times. This entry is derived from a study of neurological immune-mediated disorders. Time point described: longitudinal time-point 2. The V gene lost 5 bases and the J gene lost 0 bases, with 14 bases spanning the gap. From germline, CDR1 is SGHRS and CDR2 YFSETQ. CDR3 length: 16 residues. Using its own MiXCR run on the 5' RACE reads, TCRdb lists one record per CDR3 protein. The sample shows under 50,000 distinct CDR3 sequences, about an eighth of them seen only once. V gene TRBV5-1 combines with J gene TRBJ1-4; D is possibly TRBD1 (6 bases). Sequencing was done on a sample of PBMCs. The TCR sequence derives from a male donor with HTLV-1-associated myelopathy (HAM/TSP). DNA for the CDR3: TGCGCCAGCAGTCGAGACAGGATTGCAACTAATGAAAAACTGTTTTTT. Translation: CASSRDRIATNEKLFF.